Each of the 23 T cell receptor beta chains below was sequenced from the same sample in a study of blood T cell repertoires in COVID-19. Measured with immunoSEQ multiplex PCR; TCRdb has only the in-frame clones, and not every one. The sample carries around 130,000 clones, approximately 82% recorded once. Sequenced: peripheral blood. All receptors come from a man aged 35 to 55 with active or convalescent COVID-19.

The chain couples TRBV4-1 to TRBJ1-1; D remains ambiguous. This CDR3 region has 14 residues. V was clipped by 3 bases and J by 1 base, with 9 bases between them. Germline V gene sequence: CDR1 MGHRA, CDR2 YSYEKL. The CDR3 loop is CASSQADKNTEAFF. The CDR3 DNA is TGCGCCAGCAGCCAGGCAGACAAGAACACTGAAGCTTTCTTT.

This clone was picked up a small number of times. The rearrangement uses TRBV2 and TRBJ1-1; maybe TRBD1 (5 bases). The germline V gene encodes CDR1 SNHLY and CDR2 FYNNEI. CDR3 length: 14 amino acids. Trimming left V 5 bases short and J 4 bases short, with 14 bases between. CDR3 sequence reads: CASSNQGVGTEAFF. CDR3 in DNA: TGTGCCAGCAGTAACCAGGGTGTCGGCACTGAAGCTTTCTTT.

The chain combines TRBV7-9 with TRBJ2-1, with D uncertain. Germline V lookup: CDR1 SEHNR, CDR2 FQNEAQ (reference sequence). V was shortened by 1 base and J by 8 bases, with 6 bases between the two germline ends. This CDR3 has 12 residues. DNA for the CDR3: TGTGCCAGCAGCTTAGTCTCGGATGAGCAGTTCTTC. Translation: CASSLVSDEQFF.

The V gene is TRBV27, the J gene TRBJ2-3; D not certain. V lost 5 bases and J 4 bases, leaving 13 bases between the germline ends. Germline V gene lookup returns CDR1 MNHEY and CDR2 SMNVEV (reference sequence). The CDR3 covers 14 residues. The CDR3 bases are TGTGCCAGCAGTCCGCCGTCTAGAGCAGATACGCAGTATTTT. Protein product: CASSPPSRADTQYF.

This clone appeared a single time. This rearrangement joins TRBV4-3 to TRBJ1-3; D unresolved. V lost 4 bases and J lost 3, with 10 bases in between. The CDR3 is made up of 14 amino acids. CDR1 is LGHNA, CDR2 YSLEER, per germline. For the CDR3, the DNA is TGCGCCAGCAGCCCCGAGCTCGTTGGAAACACCATATATTTT. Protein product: CASSPELVGNTIYF.

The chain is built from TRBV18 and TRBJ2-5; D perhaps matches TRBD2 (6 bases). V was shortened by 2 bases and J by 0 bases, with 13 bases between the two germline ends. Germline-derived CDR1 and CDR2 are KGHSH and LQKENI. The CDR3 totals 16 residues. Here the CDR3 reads CASSPKPGTHQETQYF. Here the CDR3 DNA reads TGTGCCAGCTCACCAAAACCCGGGACTCACCAAGAGACCCAGTACTTC. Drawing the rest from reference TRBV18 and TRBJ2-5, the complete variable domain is NAGVMQNPRHLVRRRGQEARLRCSPMKGHSHVYWYRQLPEEGLKFMVYLQKENIIDESGMPKERFSAEFPKEGPSILRIQQVVRGDSAAYFCASSPKPGTHQETQYFGPGTRLLVL.

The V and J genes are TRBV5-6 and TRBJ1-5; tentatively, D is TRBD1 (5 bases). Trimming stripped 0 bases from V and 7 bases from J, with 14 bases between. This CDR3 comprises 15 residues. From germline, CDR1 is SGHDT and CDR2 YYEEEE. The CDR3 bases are TGTGCCAGCAGCTTGGGGTGGGGCGGTGGACAGCCCCAGCATTTT. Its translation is CASSLGWGGGQPQHF.

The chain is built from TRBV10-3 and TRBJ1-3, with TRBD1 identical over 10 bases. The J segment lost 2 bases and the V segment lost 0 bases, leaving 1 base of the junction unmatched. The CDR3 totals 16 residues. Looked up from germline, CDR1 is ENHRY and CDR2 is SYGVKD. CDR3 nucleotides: TGTGCCATCAGTGAGTCGACAGGGGGCACTGGAAACACCATATATTTT. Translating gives CAISESTGGTGNTIYF.

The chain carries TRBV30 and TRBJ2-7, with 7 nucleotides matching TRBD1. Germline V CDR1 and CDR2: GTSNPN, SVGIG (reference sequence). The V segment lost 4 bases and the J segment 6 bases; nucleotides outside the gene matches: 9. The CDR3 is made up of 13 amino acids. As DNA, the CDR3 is TGTGCCTGGAACCGACAGGGAAAAGGCGAGCAGTACTTC. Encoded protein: CAWNRQGKGEQYF.

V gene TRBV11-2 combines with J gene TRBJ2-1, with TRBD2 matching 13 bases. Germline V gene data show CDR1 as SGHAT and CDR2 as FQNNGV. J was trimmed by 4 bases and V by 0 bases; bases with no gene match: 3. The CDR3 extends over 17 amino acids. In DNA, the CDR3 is TGTGCCAGCAGCTTAGAACTAGCGGGGGGGTCTTACAATGAGCAGTTCTTC. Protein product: CASSLELAGGSYNEQFF.

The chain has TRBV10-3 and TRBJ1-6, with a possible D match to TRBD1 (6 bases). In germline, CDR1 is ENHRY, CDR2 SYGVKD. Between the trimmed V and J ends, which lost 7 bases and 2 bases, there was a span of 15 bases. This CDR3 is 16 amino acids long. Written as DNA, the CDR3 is TGTGCCATCAATCAAGGGGGGGGCGCCTATAATTCACCCCTCCACTTT. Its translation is CAINQGGGAYNSPLHF.

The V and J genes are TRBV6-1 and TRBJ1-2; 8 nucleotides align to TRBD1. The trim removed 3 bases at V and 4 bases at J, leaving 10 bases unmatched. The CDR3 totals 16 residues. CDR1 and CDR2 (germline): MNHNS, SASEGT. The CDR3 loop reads CASSDPGQGAVYGYTF. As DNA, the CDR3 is TGTGCCAGCAGTGATCCCGGGCAGGGGGCTGTCTATGGCTACACCTTC.

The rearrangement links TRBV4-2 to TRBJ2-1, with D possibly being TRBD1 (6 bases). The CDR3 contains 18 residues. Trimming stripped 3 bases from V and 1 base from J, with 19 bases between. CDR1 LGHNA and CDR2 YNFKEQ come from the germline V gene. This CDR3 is CASSQGLTGLGSYNEQFF. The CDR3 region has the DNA TGTGCCAGCAGCCAGGGTCTAACAGGGTTGGGTTCCTACAATGAGCAGTTCTTC.

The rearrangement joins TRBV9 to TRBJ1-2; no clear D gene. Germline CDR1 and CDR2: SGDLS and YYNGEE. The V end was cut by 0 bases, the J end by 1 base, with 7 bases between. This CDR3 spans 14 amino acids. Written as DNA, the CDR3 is TGTGCCAGCAGCGTAGACGCCAGTAACTATGGCTACACCTTC. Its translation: CASSVDASNYGYTF.

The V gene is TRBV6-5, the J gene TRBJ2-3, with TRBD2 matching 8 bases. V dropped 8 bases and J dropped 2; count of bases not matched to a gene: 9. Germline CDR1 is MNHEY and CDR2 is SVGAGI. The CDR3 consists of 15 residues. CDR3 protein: CASRGVSGATDTQYF. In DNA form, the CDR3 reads TGTGCCAGCCGGGGGGTTAGCGGGGCCACAGATACGCAGTATTTT.

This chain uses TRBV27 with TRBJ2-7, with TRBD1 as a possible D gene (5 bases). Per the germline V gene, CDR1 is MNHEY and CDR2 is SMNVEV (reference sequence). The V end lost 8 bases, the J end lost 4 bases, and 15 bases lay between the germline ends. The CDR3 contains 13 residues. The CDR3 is CASREQGRYEQYF. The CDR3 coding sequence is TGTGCCAGCCGTGAGCAGGGCAGATACGAGCAGTACTTC.

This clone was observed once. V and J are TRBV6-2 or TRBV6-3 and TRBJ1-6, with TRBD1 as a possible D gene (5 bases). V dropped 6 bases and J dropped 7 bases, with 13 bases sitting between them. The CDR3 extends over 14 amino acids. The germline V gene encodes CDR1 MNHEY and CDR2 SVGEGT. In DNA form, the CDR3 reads TGTGCCAGCAGCTCCGGCAGGGCGAATTCACCCCTCCACTTT. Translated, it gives CASSSGRANSPLHF.

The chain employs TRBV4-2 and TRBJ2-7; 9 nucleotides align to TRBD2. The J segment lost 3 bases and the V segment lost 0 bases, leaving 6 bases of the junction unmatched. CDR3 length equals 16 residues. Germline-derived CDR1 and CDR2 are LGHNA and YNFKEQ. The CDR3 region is CASSQEVAGVFYEQYF. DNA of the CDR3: TGTGCCAGCAGCCAAGAGGTAGCGGGGGTCTTCTACGAGCAGTACTTC.

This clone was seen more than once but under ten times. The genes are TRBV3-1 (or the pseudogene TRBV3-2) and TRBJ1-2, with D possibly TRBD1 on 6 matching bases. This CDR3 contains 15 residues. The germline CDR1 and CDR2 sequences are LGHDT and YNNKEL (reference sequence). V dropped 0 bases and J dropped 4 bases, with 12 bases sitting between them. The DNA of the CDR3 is TGTGCCAGCAGCCAAGATCACCAGGGGCGCTATGGCTACACCTTC. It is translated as CASSQDHQGRYGYTF.

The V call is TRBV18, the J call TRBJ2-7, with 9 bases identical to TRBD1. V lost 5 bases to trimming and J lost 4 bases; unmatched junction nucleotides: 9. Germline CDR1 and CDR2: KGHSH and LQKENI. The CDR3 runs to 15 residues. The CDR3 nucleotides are TGTGCCAGCTCATCGGGACAGGGAGACCCTTACGAGCAGTACTTC. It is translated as CASSSGQGDPYEQYF.

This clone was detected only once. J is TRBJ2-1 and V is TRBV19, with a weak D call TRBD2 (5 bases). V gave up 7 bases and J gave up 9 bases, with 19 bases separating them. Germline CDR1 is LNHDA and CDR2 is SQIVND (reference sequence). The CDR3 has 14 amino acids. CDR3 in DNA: TGTGCCAGTACCCGGTCACTAGTACAGTCTGAGCAGTTCTTC. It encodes CASTRSLVQSEQFF.

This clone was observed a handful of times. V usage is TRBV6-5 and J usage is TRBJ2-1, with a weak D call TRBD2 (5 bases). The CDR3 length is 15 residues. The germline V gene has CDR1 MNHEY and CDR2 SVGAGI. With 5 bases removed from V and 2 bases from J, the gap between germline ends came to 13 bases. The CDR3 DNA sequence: TGTGCCAGCAGTCCCCGCGGAGGAGCCTACAATGAGCAGTTCTTC. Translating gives CASSPRGGAYNEQFF.

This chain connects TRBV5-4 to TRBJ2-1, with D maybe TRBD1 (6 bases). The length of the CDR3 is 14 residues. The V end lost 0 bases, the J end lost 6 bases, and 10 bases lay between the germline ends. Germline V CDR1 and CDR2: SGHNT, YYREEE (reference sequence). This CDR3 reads CASSLDQGRNEQFF. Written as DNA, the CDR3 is TGTGCCAGCAGCTTGGATCAGGGGCGCAATGAGCAGTTCTTC.